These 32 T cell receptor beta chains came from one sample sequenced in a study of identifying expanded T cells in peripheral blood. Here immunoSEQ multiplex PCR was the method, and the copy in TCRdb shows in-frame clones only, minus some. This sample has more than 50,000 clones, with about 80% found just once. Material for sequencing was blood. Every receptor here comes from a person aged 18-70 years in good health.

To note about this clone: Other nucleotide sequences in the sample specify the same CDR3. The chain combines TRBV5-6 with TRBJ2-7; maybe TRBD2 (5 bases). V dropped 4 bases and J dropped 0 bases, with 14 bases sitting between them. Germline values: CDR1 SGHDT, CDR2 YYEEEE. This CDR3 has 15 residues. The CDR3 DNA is TGTGCCAGCAGCCCGGGCGGCGGACTCTCCTACGAGCAGTACTTC. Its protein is CASSPGGGLSYEQYF.

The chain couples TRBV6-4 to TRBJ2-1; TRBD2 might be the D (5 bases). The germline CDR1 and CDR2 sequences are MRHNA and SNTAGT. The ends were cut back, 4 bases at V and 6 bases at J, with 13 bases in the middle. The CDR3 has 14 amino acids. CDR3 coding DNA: TGTGCCAGCAGTGCGACTCGGGCGGGCAATGAGCAGTTCTTC. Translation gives CASSATRAGNEQFF.

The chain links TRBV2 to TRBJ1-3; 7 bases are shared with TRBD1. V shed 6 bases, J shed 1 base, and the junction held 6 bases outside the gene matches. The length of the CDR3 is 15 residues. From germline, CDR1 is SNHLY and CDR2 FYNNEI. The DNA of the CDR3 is TGTGCCAGCAGAGACAGGGTAGCGTCTGGAAACACCATATATTTT. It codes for CASRDRVASGNTIYF.

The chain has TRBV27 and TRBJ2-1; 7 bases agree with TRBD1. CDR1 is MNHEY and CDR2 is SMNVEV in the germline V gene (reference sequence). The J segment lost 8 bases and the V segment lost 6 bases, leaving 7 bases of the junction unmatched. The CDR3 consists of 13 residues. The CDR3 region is CASSLTGSYEQFF. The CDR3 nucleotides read TGTGCCAGCAGCTTGACAGGGTCGTATGAGCAGTTCTTC.

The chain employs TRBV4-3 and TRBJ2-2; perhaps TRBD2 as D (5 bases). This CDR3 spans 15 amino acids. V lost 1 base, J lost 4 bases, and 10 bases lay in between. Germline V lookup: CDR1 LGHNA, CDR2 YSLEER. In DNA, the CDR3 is TGCGCCAGCAGCCAAGTCGAGGGATCCACCGGGGAGCTGTTTTTT. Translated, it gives CASSQVEGSTGELFF.

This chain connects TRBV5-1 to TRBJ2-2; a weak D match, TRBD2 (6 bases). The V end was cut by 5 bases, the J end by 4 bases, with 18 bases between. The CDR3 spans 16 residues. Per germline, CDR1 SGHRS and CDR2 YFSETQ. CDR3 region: CASRGASGSVTGELFF. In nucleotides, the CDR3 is TGCGCCAGCAGGGGTGCAAGCGGGTCGGTCACCGGGGAGCTGTTTTTT.

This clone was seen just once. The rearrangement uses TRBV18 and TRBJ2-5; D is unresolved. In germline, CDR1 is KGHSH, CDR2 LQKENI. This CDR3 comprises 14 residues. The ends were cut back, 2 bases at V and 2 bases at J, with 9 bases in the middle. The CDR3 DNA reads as TGTGCCAGCTCACCATACGGGCCTCAAGAGACCCAGTACTTC. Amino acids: CASSPYGPQETQYF. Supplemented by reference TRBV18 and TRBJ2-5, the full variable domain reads NAGVMQNPRHLVRRRGQEARLRCSPMKGHSHVYWYRQLPEEGLKFMVYLQKENIIDESGMPKERFSAEFPKEGPSILRIQQVVRGDSAAYFCASSPYGPQETQYFGPGTRLLVL.

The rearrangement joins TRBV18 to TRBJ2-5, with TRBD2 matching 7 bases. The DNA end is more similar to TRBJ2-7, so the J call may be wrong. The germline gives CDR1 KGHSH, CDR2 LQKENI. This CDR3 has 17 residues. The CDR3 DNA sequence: TGTGCCAGCTCACCCTGGGGTCTGGGCGGGAGCATTAACGAGCAGTACTTC. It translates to CASSPWGLGGSINEQYF.

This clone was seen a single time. CDR3 coding DNA: TGTGCCAGCAGCCCCCGGGGGGGGAACACCGGGGAGCTGTTTTTT. The encoded protein is CASSPRGGNTGELFF. This chain connects TRBV11-3 to TRBJ2-2, with TRBD2 matching 8 bases. This CDR3 comprises 15 residues. The V and J ends lost 5 bases and 1 base, in that order; junction bases with no gene match: 3. Germline V gene data show CDR1 as SGHNT and CDR2 as YENEEA.

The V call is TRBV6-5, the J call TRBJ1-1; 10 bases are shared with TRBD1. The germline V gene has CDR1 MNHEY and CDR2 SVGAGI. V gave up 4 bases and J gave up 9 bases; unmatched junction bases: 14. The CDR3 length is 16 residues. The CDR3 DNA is TGTGCCAGCAGTTCCCAAACCGGGAAGGACAGGGGGAAAGCTTTCTTT. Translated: CASSSQTGKDRGKAFF.

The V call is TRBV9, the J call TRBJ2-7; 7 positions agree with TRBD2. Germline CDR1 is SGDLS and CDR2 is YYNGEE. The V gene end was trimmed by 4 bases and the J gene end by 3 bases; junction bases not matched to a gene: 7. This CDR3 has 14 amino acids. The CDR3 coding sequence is TGTGCCAGCAGCAAATGGGAGGGCGGCTACGAGCAGTACTTC. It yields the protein CASSKWEGGYEQYF.

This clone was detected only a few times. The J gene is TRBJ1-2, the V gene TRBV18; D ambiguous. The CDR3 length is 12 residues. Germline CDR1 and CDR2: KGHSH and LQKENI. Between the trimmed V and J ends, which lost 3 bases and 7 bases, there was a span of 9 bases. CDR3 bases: TGTGCCAGCTCACCGGAGAGGAGTGGCTACACCTTC. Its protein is CASSPERSGYTF.

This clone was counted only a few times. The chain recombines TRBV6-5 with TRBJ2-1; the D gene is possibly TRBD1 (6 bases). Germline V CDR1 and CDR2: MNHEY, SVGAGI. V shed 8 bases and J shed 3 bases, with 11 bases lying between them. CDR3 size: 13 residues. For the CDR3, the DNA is TGTGCCAGCCCCCTGGACAGCTACAATGAGCAGTTCTTC. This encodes CASPLDSYNEQFF.

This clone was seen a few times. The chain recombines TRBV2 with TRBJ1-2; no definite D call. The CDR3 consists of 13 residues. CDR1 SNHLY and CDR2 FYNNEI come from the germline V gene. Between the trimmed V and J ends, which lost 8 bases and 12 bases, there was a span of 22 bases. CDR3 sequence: CASDATGSPPDTF. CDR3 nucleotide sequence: TGTGCCAGCGATGCTACCGGGTCCCCCCCTGACACCTTC.

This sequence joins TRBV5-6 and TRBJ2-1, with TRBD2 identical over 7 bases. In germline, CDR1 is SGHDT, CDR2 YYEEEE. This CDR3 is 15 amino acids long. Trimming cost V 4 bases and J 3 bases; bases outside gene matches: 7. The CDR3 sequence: CASSQRAGVYNEQFF. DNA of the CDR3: TGTGCCAGCAGCCAAAGGGCGGGGGTCTACAATGAGCAGTTCTTC.

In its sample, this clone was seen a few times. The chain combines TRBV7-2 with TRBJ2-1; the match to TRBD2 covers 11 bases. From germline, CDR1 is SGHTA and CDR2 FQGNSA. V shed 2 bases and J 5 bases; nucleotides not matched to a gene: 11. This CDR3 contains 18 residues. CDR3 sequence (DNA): TGTGCCAGCAGCTTAAGGGCTAGCGGGGGGATTTCCCACAATGAGCAGTTCTTC. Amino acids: CASSLRASGGISHNEQFF.

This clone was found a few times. The DNA for the CDR3 is TGTGCCAGCAGCCCTAGATTGAGAAATGAGCAGTTCTTC. Protein: CASSPRLRNEQFF. The chain links TRBV7-2 to TRBJ2-1, with D uncertain. The CDR3 sequence is 13 residues long. Germline CDR1 is SGHTA and CDR2 is FQGNSA. Trimming left V 5 bases short and J 7 bases short, with 12 bases between.

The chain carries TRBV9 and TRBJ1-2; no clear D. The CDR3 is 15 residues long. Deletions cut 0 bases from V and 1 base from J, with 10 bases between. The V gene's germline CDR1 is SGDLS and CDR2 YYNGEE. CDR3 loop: CASSVGVQINYGYTF. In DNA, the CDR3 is TGTGCCAGCAGCGTAGGGGTCCAGATTAACTATGGCTACACCTTC.

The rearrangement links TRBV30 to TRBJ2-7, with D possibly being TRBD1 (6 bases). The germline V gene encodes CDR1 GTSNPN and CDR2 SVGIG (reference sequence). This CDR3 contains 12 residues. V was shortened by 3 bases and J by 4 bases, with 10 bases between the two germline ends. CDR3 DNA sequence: TGTGCCTGGAGGACAGGTCTTTACGAGCAGTACTTC. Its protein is CAWRTGLYEQYF. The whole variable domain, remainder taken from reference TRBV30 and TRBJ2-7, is SQTIHQWPATLVQPVGSPLSLECTVEGTSNPNLYWYRQAAGRGLQLLFYSVGIGQISSEVPQNLSASRPQDRQFILSSKKLLLSDSGFYLCAWRTGLYEQYFGPGTRLTVT.

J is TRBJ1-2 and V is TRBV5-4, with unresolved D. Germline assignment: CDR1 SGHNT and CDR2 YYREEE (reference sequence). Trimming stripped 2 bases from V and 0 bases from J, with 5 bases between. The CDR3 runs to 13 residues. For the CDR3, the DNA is TGTGCCAGCAGCTTCAGGACTAACTATGGCTACACCTTC. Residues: CASSFRTNYGYTF.

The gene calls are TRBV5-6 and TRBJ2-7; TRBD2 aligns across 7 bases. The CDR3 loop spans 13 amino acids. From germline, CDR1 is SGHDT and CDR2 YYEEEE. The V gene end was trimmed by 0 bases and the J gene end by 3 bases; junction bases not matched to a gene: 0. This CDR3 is CASSLGGGYEQYV. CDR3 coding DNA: TGTGCCAGCAGCTTGGGCGGGGGCTACGAGCAGTACGTC.

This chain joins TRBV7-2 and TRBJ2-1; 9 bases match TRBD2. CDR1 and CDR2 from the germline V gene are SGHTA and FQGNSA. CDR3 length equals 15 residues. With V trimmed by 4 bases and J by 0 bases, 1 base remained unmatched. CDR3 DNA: TGTGCCAGCAGCTCACTAGCGGGCTCCTACAATGAGCAGTTCTTC. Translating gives CASSSLAGSYNEQFF.

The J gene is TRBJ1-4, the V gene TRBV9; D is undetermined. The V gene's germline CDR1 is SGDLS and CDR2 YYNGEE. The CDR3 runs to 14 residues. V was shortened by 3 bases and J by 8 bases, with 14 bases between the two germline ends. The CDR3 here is CASSAGLSGEKLFF. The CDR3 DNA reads TGTGCCAGCAGCGCGGGGTTATCCGGAGAAAAACTGTTTTTT.

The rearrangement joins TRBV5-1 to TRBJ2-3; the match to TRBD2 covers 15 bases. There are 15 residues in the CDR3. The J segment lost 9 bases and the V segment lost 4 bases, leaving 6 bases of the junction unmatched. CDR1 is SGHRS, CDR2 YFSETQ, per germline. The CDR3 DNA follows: TGCGCCAGCAGCCTACGGACTAGCGGGGGGGACACGCAGTATTTT. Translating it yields CASSLRTSGGDTQYF. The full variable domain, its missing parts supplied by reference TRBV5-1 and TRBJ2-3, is KAGVTQTPRYLIKTRGQQVTLSCSPISGHRSVSWYQQTPGQGLQFLFEYFSETQRNKGNFPGRFSGRQFSNSRSEMNVSTLELGDSALYLCASSLRTSGGDTQYFGPGTRLTVL.

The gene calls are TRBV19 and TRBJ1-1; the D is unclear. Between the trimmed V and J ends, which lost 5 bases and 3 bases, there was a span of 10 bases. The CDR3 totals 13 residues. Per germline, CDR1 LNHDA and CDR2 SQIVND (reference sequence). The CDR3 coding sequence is TGTGCCAGTAGTCAGTATTTGGACACTGAAGCTTTCTTT. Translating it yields CASSQYLDTEAFF.

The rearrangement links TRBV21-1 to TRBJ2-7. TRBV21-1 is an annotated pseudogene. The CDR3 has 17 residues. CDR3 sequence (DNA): TGTGCCAGCAGGCGAAGGGTGAATGGGGGGCGTACCTACGAGCAGTACGTC. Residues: CASRRRVNGGRTYEQYV.

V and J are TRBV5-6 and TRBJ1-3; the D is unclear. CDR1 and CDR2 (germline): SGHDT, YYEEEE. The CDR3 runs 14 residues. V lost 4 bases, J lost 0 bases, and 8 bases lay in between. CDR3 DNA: TGTGCCAGCAGCCACCGGGTCTCTGGAAACACCATATATTTT. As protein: CASSHRVSGNTIYF.

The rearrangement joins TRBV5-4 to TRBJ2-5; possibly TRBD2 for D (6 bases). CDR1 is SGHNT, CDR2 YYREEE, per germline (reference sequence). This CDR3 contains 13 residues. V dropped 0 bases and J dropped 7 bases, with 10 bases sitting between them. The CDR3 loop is CASSLGGDGTQYF. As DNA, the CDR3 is TGTGCCAGCAGCTTGGGGGGGGATGGGACCCAGTACTTC.

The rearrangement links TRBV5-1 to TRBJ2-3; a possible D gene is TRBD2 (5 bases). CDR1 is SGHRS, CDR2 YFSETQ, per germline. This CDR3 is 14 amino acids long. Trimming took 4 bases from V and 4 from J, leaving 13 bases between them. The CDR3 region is CASSGLVAADTQYF. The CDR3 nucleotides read TGCGCCAGCAGCGGACTTGTGGCGGCAGATACGCAGTATTTT.

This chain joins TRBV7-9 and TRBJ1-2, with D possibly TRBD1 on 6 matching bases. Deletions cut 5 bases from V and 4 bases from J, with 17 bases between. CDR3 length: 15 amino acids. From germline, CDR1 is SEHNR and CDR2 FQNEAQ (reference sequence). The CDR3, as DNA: TGTGCCAGCAGCCCGACACGAGGGGGAGGCTATGGCTACACCTTC. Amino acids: CASSPTRGGGYGYTF.

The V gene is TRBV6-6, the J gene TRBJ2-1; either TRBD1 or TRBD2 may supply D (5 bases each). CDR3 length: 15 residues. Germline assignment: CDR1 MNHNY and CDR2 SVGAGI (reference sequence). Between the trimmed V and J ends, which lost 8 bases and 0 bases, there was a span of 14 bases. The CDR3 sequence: CASPPGRSSYNEQFF. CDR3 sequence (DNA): TGTGCCAGCCCCCCGGGACGCAGCTCCTACAATGAGCAGTTCTTC.

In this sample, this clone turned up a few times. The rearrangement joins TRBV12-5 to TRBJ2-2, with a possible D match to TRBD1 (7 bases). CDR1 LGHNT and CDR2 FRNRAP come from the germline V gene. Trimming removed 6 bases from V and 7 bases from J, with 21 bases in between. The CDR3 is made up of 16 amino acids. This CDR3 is CASGPQTGRSHGELFF. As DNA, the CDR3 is TGTGCTAGTGGGCCCCAGACAGGGAGGTCTCACGGGGAGCTGTTTTTT.